The sequence of this T cell receptor (beta chain) was determined in a study of OX40 agonist ivuxolimab in advanced cancers. The data were produced by immunoSEQ multiplex PCR, yet TCRdb's version contains in-frame clones alone and is incomplete. The profile shows 60,000 or so clones, roughly 85% of them singletons. Trimming left V 0 bases short and J 2 bases short, with 10 bases between. The CDR3 length is 15 residues. CDR1 and CDR2 from the germline V gene are SGDLS and YYNGEE. The chain carries TRBV9 and TRBJ2-3; possibly TRBD2 for D (5 bases). The receptor's source is an adult with an advanced solid tumor such as melanoma, head and neck, liver or kidney cancer. Sequenced material: CD4+ or CD8+ T cells sorted from blood, taken in a trial of the OX40 agonist ivuxolimab. CDR3 sequence reads: CASSVAPGYTDTQYF. The CDR3 DNA is TGTGCCAGCAGCGTAGCCCCGGGGTACACAGATACGCAGTATTTT.